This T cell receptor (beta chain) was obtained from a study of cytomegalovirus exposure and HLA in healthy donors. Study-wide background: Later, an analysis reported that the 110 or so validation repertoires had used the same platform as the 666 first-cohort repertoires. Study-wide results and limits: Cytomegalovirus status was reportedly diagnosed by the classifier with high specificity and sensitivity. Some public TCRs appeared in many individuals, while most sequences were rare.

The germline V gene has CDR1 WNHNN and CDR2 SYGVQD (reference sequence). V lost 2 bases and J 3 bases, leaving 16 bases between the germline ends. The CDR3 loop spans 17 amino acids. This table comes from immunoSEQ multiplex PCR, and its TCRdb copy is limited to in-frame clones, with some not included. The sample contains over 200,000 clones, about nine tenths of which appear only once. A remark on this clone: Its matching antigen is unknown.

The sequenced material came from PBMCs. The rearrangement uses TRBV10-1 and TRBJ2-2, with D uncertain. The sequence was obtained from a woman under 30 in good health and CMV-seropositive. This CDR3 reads CASSELNSAGYTGELFF. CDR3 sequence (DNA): TGCGCCAGCAGTGAGCTCAATTCGGCAGGCTACACCGGGGAGCTGTTTTTT.